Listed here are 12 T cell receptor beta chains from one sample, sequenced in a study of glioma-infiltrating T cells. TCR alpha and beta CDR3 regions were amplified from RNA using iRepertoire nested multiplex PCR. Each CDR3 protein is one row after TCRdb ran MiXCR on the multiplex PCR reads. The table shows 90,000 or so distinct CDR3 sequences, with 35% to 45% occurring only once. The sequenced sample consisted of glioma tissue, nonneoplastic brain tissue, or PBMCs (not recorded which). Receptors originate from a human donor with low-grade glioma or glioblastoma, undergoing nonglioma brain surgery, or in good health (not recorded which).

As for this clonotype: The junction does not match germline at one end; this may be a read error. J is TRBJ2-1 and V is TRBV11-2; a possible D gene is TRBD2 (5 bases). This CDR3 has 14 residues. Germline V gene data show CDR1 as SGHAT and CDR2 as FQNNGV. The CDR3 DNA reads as TGTGCCAGGAGCCAGACTAACGGGCACAATGAGCAGTTCTTT. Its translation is CARSQTNGHNEQFF. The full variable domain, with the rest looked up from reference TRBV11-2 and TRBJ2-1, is EAGVAQSPRYKIIEKRQSVAFWCNPISGHATLYWYQQILGQGPKLLIQFQNNGVVDDSQLPKDRFSAERLKGVDSTLKIQPAKLEDSAVYLCARSQTNGHNEQFFGPGTRLTVL.

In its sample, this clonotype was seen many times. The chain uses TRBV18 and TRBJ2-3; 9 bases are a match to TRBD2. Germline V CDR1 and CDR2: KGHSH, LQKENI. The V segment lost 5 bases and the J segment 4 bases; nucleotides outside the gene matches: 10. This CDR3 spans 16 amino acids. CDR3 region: CASSLPGSGSADTQYF. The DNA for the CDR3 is TGTGCCAGCTCATTGCCGGGTAGCGGGAGTGCAGATACGCAGTATTTT.

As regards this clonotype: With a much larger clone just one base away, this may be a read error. The CDR3 loop is CASSLNTGPGNTIYF. The DNA for the CDR3 is TGCGCCAGCAGCTTGAATACAGGGCCTGGAAACACCATATATTTT. The chain joins TRBV5-1 to TRBJ1-3; D might be TRBD1 (6 bases). V lost 1 base and J 2 bases, leaving 10 bases between the germline ends. The CDR3 covers 15 residues. CDR1 is SGHRS and CDR2 is YFSETQ in the germline V gene. Drawing the rest from reference TRBV5-1 and TRBJ1-3, the complete variable domain is KAGVTQTPRYLIKTRGQQVTLSCSPISGHRSVSWYQQTPGQGLQFLFEYFSETQRNKGNFPGRFSGRQFSNSRSEMNVSTLELGDSALYLCASSLNTGPGNTIYFGEGSWLTVV.

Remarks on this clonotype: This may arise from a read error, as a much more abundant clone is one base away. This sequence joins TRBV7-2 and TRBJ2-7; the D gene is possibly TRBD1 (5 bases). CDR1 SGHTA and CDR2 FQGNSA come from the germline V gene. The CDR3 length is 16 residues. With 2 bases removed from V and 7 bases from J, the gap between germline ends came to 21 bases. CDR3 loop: CASSLRYRLEYNEQYF. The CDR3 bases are TGTGCCAGCAGCTTAAGGTACAGGTTAGAATACAATGAGCAGTACTTC. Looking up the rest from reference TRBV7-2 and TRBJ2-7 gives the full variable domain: GAGVSQSPSNKVTEKGKDVELRCDPISGHTALYWYRQSLGQGLEFLIYFQGNSAPDKSGLPSDRFSAERTGGSVSTLTIQRTQQEDSAVYLCASSLRYRLEYNEQYFGPGTRLTVT.

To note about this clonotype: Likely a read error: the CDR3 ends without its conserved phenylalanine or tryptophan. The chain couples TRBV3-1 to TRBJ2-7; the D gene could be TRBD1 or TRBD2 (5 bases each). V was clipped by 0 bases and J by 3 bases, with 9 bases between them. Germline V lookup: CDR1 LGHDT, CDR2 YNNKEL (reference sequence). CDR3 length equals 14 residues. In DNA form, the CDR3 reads TGTGCCAGCAGCCAAGAGGGACCTAACTACGAGCAGTACCTT. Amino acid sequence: CASSQEGPNYEQYL.

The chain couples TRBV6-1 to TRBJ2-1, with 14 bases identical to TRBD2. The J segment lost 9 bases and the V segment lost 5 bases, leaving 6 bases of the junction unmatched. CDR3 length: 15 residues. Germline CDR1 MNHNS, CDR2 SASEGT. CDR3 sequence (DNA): TGTGCCAGCAGTACCGGACTAGCGGGAGGAACTGAGCAGTTCTTC. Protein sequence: CASSTGLAGGTEQFF.

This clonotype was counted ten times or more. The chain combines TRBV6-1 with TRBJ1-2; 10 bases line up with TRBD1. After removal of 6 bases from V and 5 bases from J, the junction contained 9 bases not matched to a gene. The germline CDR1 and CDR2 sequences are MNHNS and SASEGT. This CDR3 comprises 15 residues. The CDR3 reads CASRGDRGKEYGYTF. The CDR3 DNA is TGTGCCAGCAGAGGGGACAGGGGTAAAGAATATGGCTACACCTTC.

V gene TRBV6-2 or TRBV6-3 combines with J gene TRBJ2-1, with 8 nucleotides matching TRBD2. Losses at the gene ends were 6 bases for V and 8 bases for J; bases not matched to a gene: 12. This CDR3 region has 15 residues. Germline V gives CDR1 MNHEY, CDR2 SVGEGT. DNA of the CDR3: TGTGCCAGCAGCCTCCACCCGGGGGGGGCCTATGAGCAGTTCTTC. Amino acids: CASSLHPGGAYEQFF.

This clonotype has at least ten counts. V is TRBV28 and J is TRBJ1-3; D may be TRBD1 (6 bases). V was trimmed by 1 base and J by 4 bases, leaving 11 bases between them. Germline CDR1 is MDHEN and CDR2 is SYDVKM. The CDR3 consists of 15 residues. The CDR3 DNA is TGTGCCAGCAGTTTATCAGGGGAGCAGGGAAACACCATATATTTT. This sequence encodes CASSLSGEQGNTIYF.

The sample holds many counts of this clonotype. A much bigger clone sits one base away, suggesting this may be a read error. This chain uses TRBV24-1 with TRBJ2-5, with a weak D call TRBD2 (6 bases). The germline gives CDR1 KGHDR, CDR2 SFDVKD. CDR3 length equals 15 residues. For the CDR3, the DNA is TGTGTCACCAGTGATTTGGGAGGCAGTTCCGACACCCAGTACTTC. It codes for CVTSDLGGSSDTQYF.

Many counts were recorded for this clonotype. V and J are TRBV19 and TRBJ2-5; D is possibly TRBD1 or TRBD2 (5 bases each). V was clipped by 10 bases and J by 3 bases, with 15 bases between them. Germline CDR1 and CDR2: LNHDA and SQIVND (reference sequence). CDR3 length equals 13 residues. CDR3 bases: TGTGCCACAGGGCAGGGAGTAAAAGAGACCCAGTACTTC. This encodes CATGQGVKETQYF.

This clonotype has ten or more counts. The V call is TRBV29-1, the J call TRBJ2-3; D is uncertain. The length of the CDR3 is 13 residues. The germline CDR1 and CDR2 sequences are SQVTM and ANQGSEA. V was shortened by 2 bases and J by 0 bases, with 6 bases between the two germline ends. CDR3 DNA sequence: TGCAGCGTTGAACGGCTGAGCACAGATACGCAGTATTTT. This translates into CSVERLSTDTQYF.